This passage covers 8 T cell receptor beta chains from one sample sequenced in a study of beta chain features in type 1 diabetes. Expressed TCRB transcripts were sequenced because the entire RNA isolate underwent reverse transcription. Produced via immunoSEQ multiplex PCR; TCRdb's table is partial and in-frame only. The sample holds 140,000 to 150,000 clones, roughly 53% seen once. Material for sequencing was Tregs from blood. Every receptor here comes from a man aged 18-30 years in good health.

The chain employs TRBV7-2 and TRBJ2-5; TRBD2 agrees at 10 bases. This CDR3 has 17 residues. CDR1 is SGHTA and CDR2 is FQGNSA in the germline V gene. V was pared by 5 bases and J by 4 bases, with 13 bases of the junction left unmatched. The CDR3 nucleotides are TGTGCCAGCAGCGACGGGACTAGCGCCTCGTTTCCAGAGACCCAGTACTTC. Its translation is CASSDGTSASFPETQYF.

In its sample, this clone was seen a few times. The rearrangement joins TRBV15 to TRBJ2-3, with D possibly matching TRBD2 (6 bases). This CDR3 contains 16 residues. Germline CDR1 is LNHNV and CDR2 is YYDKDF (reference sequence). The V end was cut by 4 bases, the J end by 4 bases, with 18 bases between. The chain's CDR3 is CATSITGSRGSDTQYF. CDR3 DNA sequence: TGTGCCACCAGCATCACCGGGTCCCGGGGGTCAGATACGCAGTATTTT.

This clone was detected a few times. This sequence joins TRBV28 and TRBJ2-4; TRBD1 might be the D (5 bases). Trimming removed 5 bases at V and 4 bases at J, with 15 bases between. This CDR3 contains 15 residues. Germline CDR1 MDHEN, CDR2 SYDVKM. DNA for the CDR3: TGTGCCAGCAGTCGTACAGGACCAGTAAAAAACATTCAGTACTTC. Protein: CASSRTGPVKNIQYF.

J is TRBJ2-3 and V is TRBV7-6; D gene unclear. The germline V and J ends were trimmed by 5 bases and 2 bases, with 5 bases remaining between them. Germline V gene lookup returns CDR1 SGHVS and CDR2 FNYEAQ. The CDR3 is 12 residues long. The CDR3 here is CASSPDTDTQYF. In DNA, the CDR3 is TGTGCCAGCAGCCCAGACACAGATACGCAGTATTTT. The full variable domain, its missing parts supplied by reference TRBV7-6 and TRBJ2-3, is GAGVSQSPRYKVTKRGQDVALRCDPISGHVSLYWYRQALGQGPEFLTYFNYEAQQDKSGLPNDRFSAERPEGSISTLTIQRTEQRDSAMYRCASSPDTDTQYFGPGTRLTVL.

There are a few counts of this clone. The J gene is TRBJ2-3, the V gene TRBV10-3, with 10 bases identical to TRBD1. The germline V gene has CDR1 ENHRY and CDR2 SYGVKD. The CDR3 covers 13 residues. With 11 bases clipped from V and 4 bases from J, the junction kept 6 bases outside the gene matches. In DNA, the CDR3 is TGTGCCCTCGGGACAGGGGTCCCAGATACGCAGTATTTT. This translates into CALGTGVPDTQYF.

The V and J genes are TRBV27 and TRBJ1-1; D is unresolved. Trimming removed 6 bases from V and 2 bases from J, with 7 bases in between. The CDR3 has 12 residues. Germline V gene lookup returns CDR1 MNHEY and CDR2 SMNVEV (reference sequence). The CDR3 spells CASRRHNTEAFF. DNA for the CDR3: TGTGCCAGCAGGAGACACAACACTGAAGCTTTCTTT.

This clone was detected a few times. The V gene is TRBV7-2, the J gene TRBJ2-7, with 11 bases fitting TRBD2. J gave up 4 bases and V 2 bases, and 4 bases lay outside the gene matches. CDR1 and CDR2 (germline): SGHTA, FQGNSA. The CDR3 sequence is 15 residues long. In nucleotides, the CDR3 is TGTGCCAGCAGCTTAACTAGCGGGAGTCTGTACGAGCAGTACTTC. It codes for CASSLTSGSLYEQYF.

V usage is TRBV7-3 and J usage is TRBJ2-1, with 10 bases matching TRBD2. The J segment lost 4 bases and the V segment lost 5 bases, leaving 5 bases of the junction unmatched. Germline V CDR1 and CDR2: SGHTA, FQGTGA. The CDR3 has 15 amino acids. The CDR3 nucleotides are TGTGCCAGCAGCCCAGCGGGGGGGCTTTACAATGAGCAGTTCTTC. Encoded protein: CASSPAGGLYNEQFF.